The 10 T cell receptor beta chains below were found in one sample sequenced in a study of blood T cell repertoires in COVID-19. Assay: immunoSEQ multiplex PCR; the TCRdb copy retains only in-frame clones and omits some. The data show 200,000 to 250,000 clones, approximately 83% seen once. Sample: PBMCs or T cells enriched from blood (not recorded which). The receptors were sampled from an older woman who had recovered from COVID-19.

This clone was found a few times. The V and J genes are TRBV5-8 and TRBJ1-3; 10 bases are shared with TRBD1. The CDR3 has 15 amino acids. The V gene's germline CDR1 is SGHTS and CDR2 YDEGEE. The ends lost 7 bases at V and 2 bases at J; junction bases unmatched: 6. The CDR3 here is CASANGQGAGNTIYF. The CDR3, as DNA: TGTGCCAGCGCAAACGGACAGGGGGCTGGAAACACCATATATTTT.

The chain is built from TRBV10-3 and TRBJ2-1; 11 bases line up with TRBD2. The CDR3 has 16 residues. Germline V gene lookup returns CDR1 ENHRY and CDR2 SYGVKD. V gave up 4 bases and J gave up 5 bases; unmatched junction bases: 7. The CDR3 bases are TGTGCCATCAGTGGGCTAGCGGGGGGATTTGACAATGAGCAGTTCTTC. Translating gives CAISGLAGGFDNEQFF.

CDR3 residues: CASSSGGSAYEQYF. The CDR3 coding sequence is TGTGCCAGCAGTTCAGGGGGCTCCGCCTACGAGCAGTACTTC. The chain combines TRBV6-2 or TRBV6-3 with TRBJ2-7, with 8 bases that match TRBD1. The ends lost 4 bases at V and 2 bases at J; junction bases unmatched: 4. The CDR3 extends over 14 amino acids. Germline CDR1 is MNHEY and CDR2 is SVGEGT.

J is TRBJ2-5 and V is TRBV5-1, with a tentative D call TRBD2 (7 bases). Trimming left V 4 bases short and J 4 bases short, with 17 bases between. CDR3 length equals 15 residues. Looked up from germline, CDR1 is SGHRS and CDR2 is YFSETQ. This chain's CDR3 is CASSPGDRGAETQYF. DNA of the CDR3: TGCGCCAGCAGCCCCGGGGACCGGGGGGCAGAGACCCAGTACTTC.

This clone was seen a few times. The chain carries TRBV7-2 and TRBJ2-3; TRBD1 matches 12 bases. Germline CDR1 is SGHTA and CDR2 is FQGNSA. The CDR3 extends over 15 amino acids. V lost 4 bases to trimming and J lost 7 bases; unmatched junction nucleotides: 6. The CDR3 sequence: CASSSGTGGANTQYF. The CDR3 DNA sequence: TGTGCCAGCAGCTCCGGGACAGGGGGCGCAAATACGCAGTATTTT. The complete variable domain, with remaining parts taken from reference TRBV7-2 and TRBJ2-3, reads GAGVSQSPSNKVTEKGKDVELRCDPISGHTALYWYRQSLGQGLEFLIYFQGNSAPDKSGLPSDRFSAERTGGSVSTLTIQRTQQEDSAVYLCASSSGTGGANTQYFGPGTRLTVL.

In nucleotides, the CDR3 is TGTGCCAGCAGCCCAGACGGCGGTTCCTACAATGAGCAGTTCTTC. Its translation is CASSPDGGSYNEQFF. The V gene is TRBV11-2, the J gene TRBJ2-1; D is uncertain. The V and J ends lost 5 bases and 1 base respectively, with 12 bases between them. This CDR3 spans 15 amino acids. Germline CDR1 and CDR2: SGHAT and FQNNGV. Combining the CDR3 with reference TRBV11-2 and TRBJ2-1 gives the whole variable domain EAGVAQSPRYKIIEKRQSVAFWCNPISGHATLYWYQQILGQGPKLLIQFQNNGVVDDSQLPKDRFSAERLKGVDSTLKIQPAKLEDSAVYLCASSPDGGSYNEQFFGPGTRLTVL.

This chain's CDR3 is CSAVAGASTDTQYF. The DNA for the CDR3 is TGCAGCGCGGTAGCGGGGGCTAGCACAGATACGCAGTATTTT. The chain uses TRBV29-1 and TRBJ2-3; 9 nucleotides match TRBD2. Germline values: CDR1 SQVTM, CDR2 ANQGSEA. This CDR3 region has 14 residues. V lost 7 bases and J lost 0; bases outside the gene matches: 5.

The sample holds one count of this clone. The chain carries TRBV7-2 and TRBJ2-7; TRBD1 matches at 9 bases. The CDR3 contains 16 residues. The germline V gene encodes CDR1 SGHTA and CDR2 FQGNSA. V was pared by 1 base and J by 3 bases, with 7 bases of the junction left unmatched. CDR3 DNA: TGTGCCAGCAGCTTAGTCTTCACAGGGGGCCTCTACGAGCAGTACTTC. Translated: CASSLVFTGGLYEQYF.

The J gene is TRBJ2-7, the V gene TRBV11-2, with 8 bases aligning to TRBD1. There are 15 residues in the CDR3. The V segment lost 5 bases and the J segment 1 base; nucleotides outside the gene matches: 7. CDR1 and CDR2 (germline): SGHAT, FQNNGV. The CDR3 nucleotides are TGTGCCAGCAGCCCGCGTCAGGGGGCGTCCTACGAGCAGTACTTC. Amino acid sequence: CASSPRQGASYEQYF.

The rearrangement uses TRBV11-1 and TRBJ2-7; 7 bases agree with TRBD1. CDR1 is SGHAT, CDR2 FQDESV, per germline (reference sequence). There are 14 residues in the CDR3. J gave up 2 bases and V 2 bases, and 3 bases lay outside the gene matches. CDR3 sequence: CASSLKQGPYEQYF. Written as DNA, the CDR3 is TGTGCCAGCAGCTTAAAACAGGGGCCCTACGAGCAGTACTTC.